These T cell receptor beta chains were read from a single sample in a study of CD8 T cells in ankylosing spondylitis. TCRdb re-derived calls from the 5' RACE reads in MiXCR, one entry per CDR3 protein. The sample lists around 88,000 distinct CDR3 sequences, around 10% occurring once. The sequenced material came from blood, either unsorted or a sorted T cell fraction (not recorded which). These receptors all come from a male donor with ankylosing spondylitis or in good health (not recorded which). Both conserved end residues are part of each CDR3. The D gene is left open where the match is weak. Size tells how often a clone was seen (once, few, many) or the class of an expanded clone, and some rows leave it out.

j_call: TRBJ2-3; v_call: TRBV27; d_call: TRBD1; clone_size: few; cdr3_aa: CASSSKTPWQGGTDTQYF; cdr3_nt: TGTGCCAGCAGTTCAAAAACCCCCTGGCAGGGGGGCACAGATACGCAGTATTTT
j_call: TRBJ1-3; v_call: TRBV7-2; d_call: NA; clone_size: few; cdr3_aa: CASSPLPSGNTIYF; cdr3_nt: TGTGCCAGCAGCCCCCTGCCCTCTGGAAACACCATATATTTT
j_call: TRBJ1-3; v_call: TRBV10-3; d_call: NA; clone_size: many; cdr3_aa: CAISESIFGEGNTIYF; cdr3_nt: TGTGCCATCAGTGAGTCGATCTTTGGCGAGGGAAACACCATATATTTT
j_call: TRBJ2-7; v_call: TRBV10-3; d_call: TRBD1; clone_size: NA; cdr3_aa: CAISGDRDEQYF; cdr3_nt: TGTGCCATCAGCGGGGACAGGGACGAGCAGTACTTC
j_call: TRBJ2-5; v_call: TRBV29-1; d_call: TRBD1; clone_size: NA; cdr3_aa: CSVERDRGLWETQYF; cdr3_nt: TGCAGCGTTGAGAGGGACAGGGGGCTCTGGGAGACCCAGTACTTC
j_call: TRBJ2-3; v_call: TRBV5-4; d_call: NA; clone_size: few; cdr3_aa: CASSFQGIGDTQYF; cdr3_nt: TGTGCCAGCAGCTTTCAGGGGATAGGAGATACGCAGTATTTT
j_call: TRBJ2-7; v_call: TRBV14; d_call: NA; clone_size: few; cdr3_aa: CASSQGLLRTSEQYF; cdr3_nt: TGTGCCAGCAGCCAAGGACTACTACGTACGAGCGAGCAGTACTTC
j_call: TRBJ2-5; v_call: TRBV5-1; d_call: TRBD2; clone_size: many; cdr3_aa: CASSHRGERETQYF; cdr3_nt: TGCGCCAGCAGCCACCGGGGGGAGAGGGAGACCCAGTACTTC
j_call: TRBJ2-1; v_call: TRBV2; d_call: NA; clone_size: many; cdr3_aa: CASSDNEQFF; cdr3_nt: TGTGCCAGCAGTGACAATGAGCAGTTCTTC
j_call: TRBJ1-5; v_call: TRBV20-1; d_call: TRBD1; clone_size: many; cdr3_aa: CSARNSGTGTNQPQHF; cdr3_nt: TGCAGTGCTCGCAATTCCGGGACAGGGACCAATCAGCCCCAGCATTTT
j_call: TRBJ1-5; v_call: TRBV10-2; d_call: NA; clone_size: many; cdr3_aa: CASSEGARQPQHF; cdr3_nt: TGCGCCAGCAGTGAGGGGGCCAGGCAGCCCCAGCATTTT
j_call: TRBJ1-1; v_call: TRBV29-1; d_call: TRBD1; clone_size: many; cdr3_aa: CSVRDRDLSGIEAFF; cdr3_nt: TGCAGCGTCCGGGACAGGGATTTGTCGGGGATTGAAGCTTTCTTT
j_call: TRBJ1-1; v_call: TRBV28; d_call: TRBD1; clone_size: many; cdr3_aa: CASSAAGGRNTEAFF; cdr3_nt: TGTGCCAGCAGTGCCGCAGGGGGCCGGAACACTGAAGCTTTCTTT
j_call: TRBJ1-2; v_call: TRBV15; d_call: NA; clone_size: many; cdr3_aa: CATSRSNYGYTF; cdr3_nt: TGTGCCACCAGCAGGTCTAACTATGGCTACACCTTC
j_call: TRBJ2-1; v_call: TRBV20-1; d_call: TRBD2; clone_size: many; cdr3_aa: CSSRGGGDEQFF; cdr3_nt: TGCAGTTCCCGCGGGGGAGGGGATGAGCAGTTCTTC
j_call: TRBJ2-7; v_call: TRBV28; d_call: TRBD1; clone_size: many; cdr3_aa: CASSPLFGTGGEQYF; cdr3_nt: TGTGCCAGCAGCCCACTTTTTGGGACAGGGGGCGAGCAGTACTTC
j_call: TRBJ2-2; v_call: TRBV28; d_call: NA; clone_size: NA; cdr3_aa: CASSLSATGMNTGELFF; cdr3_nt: TGTGCCAGCAGTTTATCGGCCACGGGAATGAACACCGGGGAGCTGTTTTTT
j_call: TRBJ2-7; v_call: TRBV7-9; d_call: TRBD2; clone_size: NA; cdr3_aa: CASSPLGLAAEQYF; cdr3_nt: TGTGCCAGCAGCCCTCTTGGACTAGCCGCCGAGCAGTACTTC
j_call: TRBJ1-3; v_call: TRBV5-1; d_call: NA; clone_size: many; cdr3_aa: CASSITGISGNTIYF; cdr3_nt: TGCGCCAGCAGCATAACAGGGATCTCTGGAAACACCATATATTTT
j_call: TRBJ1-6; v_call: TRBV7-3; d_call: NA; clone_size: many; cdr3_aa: CASSLGRNSPLHF; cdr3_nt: TGTGCCAGCAGCTTAGGGCGCAATTCACCCCTCCACTTT
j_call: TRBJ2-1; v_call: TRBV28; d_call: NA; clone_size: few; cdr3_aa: CASSLQRGEQFF; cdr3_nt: TGTGCCAGCAGTTTACAGCGAGGTGAGCAGTTCTTC
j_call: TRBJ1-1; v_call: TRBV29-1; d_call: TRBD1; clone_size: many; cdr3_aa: CSGNRGTEAFF; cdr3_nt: TGCAGCGGGAACAGGGGCACTGAAGCTTTCTTT
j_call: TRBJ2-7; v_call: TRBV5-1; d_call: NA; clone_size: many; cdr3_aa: CASSLAGTSAYEQYF; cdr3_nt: TGCGCCAGCAGCTTGGCCGGGACATCGGCCTACGAGCAGTACTTC
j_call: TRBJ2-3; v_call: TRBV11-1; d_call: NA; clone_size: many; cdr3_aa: CASSYDDDYPTSTDTQYF; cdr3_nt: TGTGCCAGCAGCTACGACGACGACTATCCCACTAGCACAGATACGCAGTATTTT
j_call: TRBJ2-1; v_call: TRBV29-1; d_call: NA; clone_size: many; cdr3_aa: CSVEGLLGDEQFF; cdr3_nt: TGCAGCGTAGAAGGACTGTTGGGGGATGAGCAGTTCTTC
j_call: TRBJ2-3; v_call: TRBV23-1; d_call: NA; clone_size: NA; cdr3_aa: CASNERVTPSTDTQYF; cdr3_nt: TGCGCCAGCAACGAGCGGGTAACACCTAGCACAGATACGCAGTATTTT
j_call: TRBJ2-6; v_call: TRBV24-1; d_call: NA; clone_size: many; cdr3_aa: CATSDGIGASGANVLTF; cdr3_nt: TGTGCCACCAGTGATGGAATTGGAGCTTCTGGGGCCAACGTCCTGACTTTC
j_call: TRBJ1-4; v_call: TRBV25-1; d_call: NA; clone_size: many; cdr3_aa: CASRANRASNEKLFF; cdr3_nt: TGTGCCAGCAGGGCCAACAGGGCCTCTAATGAAAAACTGTTTTTT
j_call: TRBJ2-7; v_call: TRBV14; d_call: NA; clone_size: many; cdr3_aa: CASSYDRLGTYEQYF; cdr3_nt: TGTGCCAGCAGCTACGACAGGTTAGGCACCTACGAGCAGTACTTC
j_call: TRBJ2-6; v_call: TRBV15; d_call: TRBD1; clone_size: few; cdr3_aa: CATSGDRGGSGANVLTF; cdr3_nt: TGTGCCACCAGCGGCGACAGGGGGGGTTCTGGGGCCAACGTCCTGACTTTC
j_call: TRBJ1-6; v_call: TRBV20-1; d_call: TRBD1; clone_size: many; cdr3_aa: CSATGQGDSPLHF; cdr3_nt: TGCAGTGCAACGGGACAGGGTGATTCACCCCTCCACTTT
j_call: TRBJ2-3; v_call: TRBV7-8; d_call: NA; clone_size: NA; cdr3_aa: CASSSPPSGTDTQYF; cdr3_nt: TGTGCCAGCAGCTCCCCTCCCTCGGGCACAGATACGCAGTATTTT
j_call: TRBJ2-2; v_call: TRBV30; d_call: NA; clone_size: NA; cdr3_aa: CAFLQDSNTGEQFF; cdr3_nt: TGTGCCTTTTTACAGGACTCGAACACCGGGGAGCAGTTTTTT